The sequence of this T cell receptor beta chain was determined in a study of shared T cell receptors in the human thymus (dated by TCRdb to 2020 to 2023). Context from the whole study: The study examined how self-reactive, shared T-cell receptor alpha chains are generated in the human thymus.

Concerning this clone itself: This clone's antigen is unknown. Within one base of it there is no much larger clone, and no base qualities were kept.

The method behind the library was the immunoSEQ multiplex PCR assay. TCRdb re-hosts the immuneACCESS table, in-frame sequences only. Its copies lack some clones; in the studies checked, an unresolved V gene accounts for under half of them, and the cause for the rest is not known. For this sample there are some 700,000 clones; roughly 90% appear just once. The ten largest clones add up to 0.0095% to 0.011% of the sample. The CDR3 goes from the cysteine to the phenylalanine over 13 residues. Only the CDR3 region is kept as DNA, spanning 39 bases read in frame from base 1. V drops 2 bases and J drops 4 bases, leaving 8 bases in between. From a lookup of the germline V gene, CDR1 and CDR2 are ENHRY and SYGVKD. These data are also associated with another study on human thymus T cells. Per that second paper: The donors were immunologically healthy infants in Finland who had open corrective cardiac surgery for congenital heart defects. Thymus tissue was obtained as surgical resects removed during corrective cardiac surgery. V and J gene segment usage appeared biased in both thymic and peripheral blood repertoires. Highly overlapping thymic TCR repertoires among unrelated individuals were reported in the related research. The study used under ten infant thymus samples plus four related peripheral blood samples to characterize TCR alpha and beta repertoires. The cohort included six male and two female infants, with donor ages spanning 7 to 244 days. Thymocytes were released mechanically from tissue and stored at -70 °C as pellets of about 9-32 million cells. Genomic DNA was extracted from frozen cell pellets with a QIAsymphony instrument. TCRB and TCRAD loci were amplified from a standardized quantity of quality-controlled genomic DNA using the immunoSEQ multiplex PCR assay. The amplicons covered the V(D)J region and were long enough to include the CDR3 and to identify the V and J genes. The commercial immunoSEQ service was used to sequence amplicons on an Illumina platform. Primer bias and sequencing errors were corrected using previously described methods, and TCRAD and TCRB definitions followed the IMGT database. immunoSEQ Analyzer 3.0 and VDJTools were used for repertoire analysis, which covered basic statistics, V/J segment usage, diversity estimates, rarefaction and pairwise overlap. Diversity was estimated with Chao1, ChaoE, Efron-Thisted, Shannon and inverse Simpson indices, and also on datasets down-sampled to the smallest sample. Repertoire overlap was determined by strict matching of CDR3 nucleotide sequence, V gene and J gene, and Jaccard-based multidimensional scaling clustering was applied. On average, thymus samples yielded about 730,000 unique TCRB clonotypes, whereas blood samples yielded approximately 90,000.

The chain was built from TRBV10-3 and TRBJ1-2; confidence is insufficient to name the D gene. This clonotype was obtained from a boy less than two years old with a congenital heart defect. Donor details come from another sample of the same person, matched by shared clones. The sequenced sample consisted of thymocytes. The nucleotide sequence reads as follows: TGTGCCATCAGTGAGACCACAGCCTATGGCTACACCTTC. This encodes CAISETTAYGYTF.